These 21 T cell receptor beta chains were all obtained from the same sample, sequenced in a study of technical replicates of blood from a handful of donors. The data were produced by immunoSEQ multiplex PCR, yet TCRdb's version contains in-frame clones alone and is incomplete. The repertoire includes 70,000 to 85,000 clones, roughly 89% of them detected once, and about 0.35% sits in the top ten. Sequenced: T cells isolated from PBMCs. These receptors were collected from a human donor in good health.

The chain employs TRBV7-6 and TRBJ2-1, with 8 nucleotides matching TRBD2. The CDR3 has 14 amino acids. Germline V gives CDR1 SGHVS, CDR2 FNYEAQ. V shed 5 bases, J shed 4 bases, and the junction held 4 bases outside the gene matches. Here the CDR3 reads CASSPSGRYNEQFF. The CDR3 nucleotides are TGTGCCAGCAGCCCTAGCGGGCGTTACAATGAGCAGTTCTTC.

This chain's CDR3 is CASSLGSEGGYTF. CDR3 nucleotide sequence: TGTGCCAGCAGCTTAGGTTCGGAGGGCGGCTACACCTTC. The chain links TRBV7-2 to TRBJ1-2; unclear D gene. In germline, CDR1 is SGHTA, CDR2 FQGNSA. The CDR3 sequence is 13 residues long. V lost 1 base and J 8 bases, leaving 11 bases between the germline ends.

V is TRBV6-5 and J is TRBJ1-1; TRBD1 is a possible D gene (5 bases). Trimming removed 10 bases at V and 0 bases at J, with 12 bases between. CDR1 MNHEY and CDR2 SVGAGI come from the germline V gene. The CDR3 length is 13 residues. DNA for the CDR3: TGTGCCACACAGGAGGGTATGAACACTGAAGCTTTCTTT. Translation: CATQEGMNTEAFF.

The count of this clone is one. The CDR3: CASSPKIDTLYGYTF. For the CDR3, the DNA is TGTGCCAGCAGCCCGAAGATAGACACACTGTATGGCTACACCTTC. The chain joins TRBV14 to TRBJ1-2; unclear D gene. Germline values: CDR1 SGHDN, CDR2 FVKESK. This CDR3 region has 15 residues. V lost 4 bases to trimming and J lost 5 bases, with 17 bases between them. The whole variable domain, remainder taken from reference TRBV14 and TRBJ1-2, is EAGVTQFPSHSVIEKGQTVTLRCDPISGHDNLYWYRRVMGKEIKFLLHFVKESKQDESGMPNNRFLAERTGGTYSTLKVQPAELEDSGVYFCASSPKIDTLYGYTFGSGTRLTVV.

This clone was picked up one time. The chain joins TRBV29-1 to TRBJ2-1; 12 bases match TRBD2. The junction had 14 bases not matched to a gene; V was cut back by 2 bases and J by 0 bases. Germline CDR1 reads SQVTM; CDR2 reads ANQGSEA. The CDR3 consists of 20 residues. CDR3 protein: CSVELSKGLAGGSSYNEQFF. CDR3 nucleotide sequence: TGCAGCGTTGAACTAAGTAAAGGGCTAGCGGGAGGGAGCTCCTACAATGAGCAGTTCTTC.

CDR3 residues: CASSGGGPDTQYF. In DNA, the CDR3 is TGTGCCAGCAGTGGTGGGGGCCCAGATACGCAGTATTTT. This chain uses TRBV13 with TRBJ2-3; possible D gene TRBD1, 6 bases. Germline CDR1 PRHDT, CDR2 FYEKMQ (reference sequence). Trimming took off 6 bases at V and 4 bases at J, with 11 bases between the two ends. CDR3 length: 13 amino acids.

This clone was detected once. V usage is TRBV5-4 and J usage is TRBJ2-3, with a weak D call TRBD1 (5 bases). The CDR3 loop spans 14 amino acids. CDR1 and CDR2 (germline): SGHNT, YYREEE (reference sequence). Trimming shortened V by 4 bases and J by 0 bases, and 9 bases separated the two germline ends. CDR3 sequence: CASSPDSSTDTQYF. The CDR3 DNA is TGTGCCAGCAGCCCAGACAGTAGCACAGATACGCAGTATTTT. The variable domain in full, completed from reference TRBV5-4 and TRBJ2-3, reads ETGVTQSPTHLIKTRGQQVTLRCSSQSGHNTVSWYQQALGQGPQFIFQYYREEENGRGNFPPRFSGLQFPNYSSELNVNALELDDSALYLCASSPDSSTDTQYFGPGTRLTVL.

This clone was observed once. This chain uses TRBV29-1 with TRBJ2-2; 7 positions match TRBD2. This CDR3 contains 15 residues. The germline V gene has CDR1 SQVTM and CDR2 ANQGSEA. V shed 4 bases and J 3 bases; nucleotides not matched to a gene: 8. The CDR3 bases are TGCAGCGTTGCTTCGGGAGGAATAGACACCGGGGAGCTGTTTTTT. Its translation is CSVASGGIDTGELFF.

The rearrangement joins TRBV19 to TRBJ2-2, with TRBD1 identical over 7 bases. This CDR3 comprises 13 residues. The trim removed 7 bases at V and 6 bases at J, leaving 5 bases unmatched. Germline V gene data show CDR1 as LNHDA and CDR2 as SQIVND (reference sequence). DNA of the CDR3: TGTGCCAGTACCCTGACAGGGTCCGGGGAGCTGTTTTTT. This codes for CASTLTGSGELFF.

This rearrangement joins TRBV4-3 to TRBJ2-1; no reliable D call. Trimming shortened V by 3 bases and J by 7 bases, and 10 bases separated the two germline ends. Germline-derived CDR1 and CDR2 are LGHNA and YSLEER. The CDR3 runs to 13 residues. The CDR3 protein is CASSQVASNEQFF. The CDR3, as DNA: TGCGCCAGCAGCCAGGTAGCCTCTAATGAGCAGTTCTTC.

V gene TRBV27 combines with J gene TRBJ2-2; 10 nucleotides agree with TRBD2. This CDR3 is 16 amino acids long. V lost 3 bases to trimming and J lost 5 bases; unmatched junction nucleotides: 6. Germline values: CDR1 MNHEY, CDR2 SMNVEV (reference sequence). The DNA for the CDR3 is TGTGCCAGCAGTTTGACCGGGACTAGCGCTACCGGGGAGCTGTTTTTT. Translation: CASSLTGTSATGELFF.

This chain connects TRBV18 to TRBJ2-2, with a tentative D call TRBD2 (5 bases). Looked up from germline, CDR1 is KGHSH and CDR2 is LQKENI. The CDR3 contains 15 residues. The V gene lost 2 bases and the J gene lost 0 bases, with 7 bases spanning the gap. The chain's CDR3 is CASSPSGTNTGELFF. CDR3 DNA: TGTGCCAGCTCACCATCGGGAACGAACACCGGGGAGCTGTTTTTT.

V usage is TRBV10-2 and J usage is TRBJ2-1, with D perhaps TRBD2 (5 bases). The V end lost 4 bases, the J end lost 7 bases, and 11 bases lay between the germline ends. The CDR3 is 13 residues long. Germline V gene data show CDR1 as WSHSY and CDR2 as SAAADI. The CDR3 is CASSVAGVNEQFF. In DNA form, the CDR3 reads TGCGCCAGCAGTGTGGCCGGGGTTAATGAGCAGTTCTTC.

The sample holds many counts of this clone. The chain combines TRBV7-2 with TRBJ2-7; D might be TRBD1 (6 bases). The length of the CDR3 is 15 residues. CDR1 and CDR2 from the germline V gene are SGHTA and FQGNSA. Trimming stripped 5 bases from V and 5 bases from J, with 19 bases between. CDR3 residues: CASSVKQGTFHEQYF. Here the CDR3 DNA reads TGTGCCAGCAGCGTTAAACAGGGAACATTCCACGAGCAGTACTTC.

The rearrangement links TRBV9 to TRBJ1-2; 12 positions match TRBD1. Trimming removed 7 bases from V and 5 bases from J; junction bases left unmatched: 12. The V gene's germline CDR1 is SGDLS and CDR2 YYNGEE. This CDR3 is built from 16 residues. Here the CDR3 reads CASEGDRGPFGYGYTF. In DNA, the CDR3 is TGTGCCAGCGAGGGGGACAGGGGGCCATTTGGATATGGCTACACCTTC.

The CDR3 nucleotides read TGTGCCAGCAGCTTACCCCGACTAGCCGAACCCTACGAGCAGTACTTC. As protein: CASSLPRLAEPYEQYF. The genes are TRBV7-9 and TRBJ2-7; 7 bases fit TRBD2. The CDR3 consists of 16 residues. Germline V gene data show CDR1 as SEHNR and CDR2 as FQNEAQ (reference sequence). V lost 2 bases to trimming and J lost 2 bases; unmatched junction nucleotides: 9.

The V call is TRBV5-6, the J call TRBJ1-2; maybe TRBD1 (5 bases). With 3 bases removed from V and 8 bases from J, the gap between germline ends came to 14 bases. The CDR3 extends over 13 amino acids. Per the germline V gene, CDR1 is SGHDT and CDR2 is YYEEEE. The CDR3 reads CASSYGGEVGYTF. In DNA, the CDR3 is TGTGCCAGCAGCTATGGGGGGGAAGTAGGCTACACCTTC.

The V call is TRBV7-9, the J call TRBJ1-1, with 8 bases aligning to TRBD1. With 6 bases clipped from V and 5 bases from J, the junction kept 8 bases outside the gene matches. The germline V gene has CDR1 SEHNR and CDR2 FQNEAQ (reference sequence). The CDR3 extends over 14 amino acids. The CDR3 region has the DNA TGTGCCAGCAGTTCTAGGACAGGGCGGACTGAAGCTTTCTTT. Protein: CASSSRTGRTEAFF.

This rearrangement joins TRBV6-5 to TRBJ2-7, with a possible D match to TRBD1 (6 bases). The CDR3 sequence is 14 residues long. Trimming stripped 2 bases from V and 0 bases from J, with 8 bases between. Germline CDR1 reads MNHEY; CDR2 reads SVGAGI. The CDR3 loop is CASSYRGSSYEQYF. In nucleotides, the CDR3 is TGTGCCAGCAGTTACAGGGGGAGCTCCTACGAGCAGTACTTC.

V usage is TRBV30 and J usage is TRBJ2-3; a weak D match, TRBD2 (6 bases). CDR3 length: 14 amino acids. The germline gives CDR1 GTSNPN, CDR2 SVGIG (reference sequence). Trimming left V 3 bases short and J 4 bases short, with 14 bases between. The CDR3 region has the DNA TGTGCCTGGAGCGGTGGCACGGGGGCAGATACGCAGTATTTT. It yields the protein CAWSGGTGADTQYF.

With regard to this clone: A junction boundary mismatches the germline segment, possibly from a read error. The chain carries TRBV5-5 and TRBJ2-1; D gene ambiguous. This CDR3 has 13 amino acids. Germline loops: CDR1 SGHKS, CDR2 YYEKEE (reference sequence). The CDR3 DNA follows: TGTGCCAGCACCTTGAATGAGATGGCAGGAACTTTCTTC. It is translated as CASTLNEMAGTFF.